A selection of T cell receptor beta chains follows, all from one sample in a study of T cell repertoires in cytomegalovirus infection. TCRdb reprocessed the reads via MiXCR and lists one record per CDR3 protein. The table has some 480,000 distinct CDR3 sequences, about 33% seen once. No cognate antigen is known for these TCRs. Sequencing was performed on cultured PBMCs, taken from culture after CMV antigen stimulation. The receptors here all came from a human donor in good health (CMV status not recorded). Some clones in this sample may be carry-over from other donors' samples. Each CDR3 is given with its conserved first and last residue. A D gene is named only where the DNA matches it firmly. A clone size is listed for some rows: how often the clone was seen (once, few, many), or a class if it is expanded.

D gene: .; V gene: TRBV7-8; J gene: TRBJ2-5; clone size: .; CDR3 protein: CASSLAVGETQYF; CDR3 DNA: TGTGCCAGCAGCTTAGCGGTGGGAGAGACCCAGTACTTC
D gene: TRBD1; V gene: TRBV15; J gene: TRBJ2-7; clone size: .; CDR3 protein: CATSPAGTADEQYF; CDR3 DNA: TGTGCCACCAGCCCTGCTGGGACAGCCGACGAGCAGTACTTC
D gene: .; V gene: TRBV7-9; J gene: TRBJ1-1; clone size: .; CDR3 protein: CASSPFPNEAFF; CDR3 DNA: TGTGCCAGCAGCCCCTTTCCTAACGAAGCTTTCTTT
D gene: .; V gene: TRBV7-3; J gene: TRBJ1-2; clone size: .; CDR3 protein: CASSLGAFHPNYGYTF; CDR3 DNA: TGTGCCAGCAGCCTCGGGGCGTTTCACCCTAACTATGGCTACACCTTC
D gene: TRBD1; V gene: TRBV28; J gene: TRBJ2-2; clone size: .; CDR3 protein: CASSPGTATGELFF; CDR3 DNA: TGTGCCAGCAGCCCTGGGACAGCAACCGGGGAGCTGTTTTTT
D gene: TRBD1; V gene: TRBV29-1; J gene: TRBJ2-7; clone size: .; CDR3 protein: CSVEPTGGEQYF; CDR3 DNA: TGCAGCGTTGAACCTACAGGGGGCGAGCAGTACTTC
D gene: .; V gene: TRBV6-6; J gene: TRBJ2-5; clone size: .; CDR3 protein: CASREIGGAGYQETQYF; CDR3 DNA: TGTGCCAGCAGGGAAATCGGAGGTGCGGGGTACCAAGAGACCCAGTACTTC
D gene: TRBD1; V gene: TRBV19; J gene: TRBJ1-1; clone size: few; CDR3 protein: CASGRTGINTEAFF; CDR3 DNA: TGTGCCAGTGGCCGGACAGGGATCAACACTGAAGCTTTCTTT
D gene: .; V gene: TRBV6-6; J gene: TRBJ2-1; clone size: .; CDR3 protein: CASGKEGGYNEQFF; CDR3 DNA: TGTGCCAGCGGAAAAGAGGGGGGATACAATGAGCAGTTCTTC
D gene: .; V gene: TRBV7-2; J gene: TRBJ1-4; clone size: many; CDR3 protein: CASSRRWRLGKLFF; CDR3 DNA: TGTGCCAGCAGCAGGCGGTGGCGGCTAGGAAAACTGTTTTTT
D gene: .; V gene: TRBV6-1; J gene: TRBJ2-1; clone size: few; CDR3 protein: CASTDGLYNEQFF; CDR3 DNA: TGTGCCAGCACCGACGGACTCTACAATGAGCAGTTCTTC
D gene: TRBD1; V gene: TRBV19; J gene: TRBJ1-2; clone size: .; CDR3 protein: CASSIDADRVDGYTF; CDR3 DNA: TGTGCCAGTAGTATAGATGCGGACAGGGTGGATGGCTACACCTTC
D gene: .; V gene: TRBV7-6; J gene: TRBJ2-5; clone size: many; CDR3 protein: CASSCEGRETQYF; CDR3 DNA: TGTGCCAGCAGCTGCGAGGGTAGAGAGACCCAGTACTTC
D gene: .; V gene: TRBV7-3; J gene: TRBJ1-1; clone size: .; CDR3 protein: CASSFDSLNTEAFF; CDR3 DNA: TGTGCCAGCAGCTTTGACAGTTTGAACACTGAAGCTTTCTTT
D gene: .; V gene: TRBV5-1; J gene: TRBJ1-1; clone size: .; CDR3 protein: CASSLTNRDTEAFF; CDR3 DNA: TGCGCCAGCAGCTTGACCAACAGGGACACTGAAGCTTTCTTT
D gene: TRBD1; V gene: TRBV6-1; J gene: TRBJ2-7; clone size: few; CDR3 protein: CASRMGGTGAYEQYF; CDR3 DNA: TGTGCCAGCAGGATGGGTGGGACAGGGGCCTACGAGCAGTACTTC
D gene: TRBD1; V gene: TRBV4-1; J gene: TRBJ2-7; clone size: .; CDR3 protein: CASSQDYRGDFAYEQYF; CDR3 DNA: TGCGCCAGTAGCCAAGACTACAGGGGCGATTTTGCCTACGAGCAGTACTTC
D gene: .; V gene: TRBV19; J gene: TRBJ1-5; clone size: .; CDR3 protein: CASSIWEGQRNQPQHF; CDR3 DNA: TGTGCCAGTAGTATATGGGAGGGTCAGCGCAATCAGCCCCAGCATTTT
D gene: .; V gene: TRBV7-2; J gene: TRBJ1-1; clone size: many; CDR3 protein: CASSSPGGTEAFF; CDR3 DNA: TGTGCCAGCAGCTCCCCGGGGGGGACTGAAGCTTTCTTT
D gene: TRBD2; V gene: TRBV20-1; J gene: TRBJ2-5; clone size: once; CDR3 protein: CSAREIAGGPQETQYF; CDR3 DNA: TGCAGTGCTAGAGAAATAGCGGGAGGACCGCAAGAGACCCAGTACTTC
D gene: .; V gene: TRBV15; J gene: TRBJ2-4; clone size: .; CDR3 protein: CATSRLAINGIQYF; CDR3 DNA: TGTGCCACCAGCAGACTAGCCATAAATGGTATTCAGTACTTC
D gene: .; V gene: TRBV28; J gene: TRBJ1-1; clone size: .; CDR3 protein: CASSTVWGGDDTEAFF; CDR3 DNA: TGTGCCAGCAGTACAGTGTGGGGCGGGGACGACACTGAAGCTTTCTTT
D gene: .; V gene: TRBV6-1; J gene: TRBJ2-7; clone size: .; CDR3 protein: CASLEALSYEQYF; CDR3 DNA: TGTGCCAGTTTGGAAGCACTTTCCTACGAGCAGTACTTC
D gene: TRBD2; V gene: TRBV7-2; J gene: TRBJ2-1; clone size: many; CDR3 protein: CASSLEHSGRAGREQFF; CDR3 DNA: TGTGCCAGCAGCCTAGAGCATAGCGGGAGGGCCGGGAGGGAGCAGTTCTTC
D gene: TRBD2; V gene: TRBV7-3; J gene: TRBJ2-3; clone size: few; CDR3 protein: CASSLMGRLAGVTDTQYF; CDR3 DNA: TGTGCCAGCAGCTTAATGGGGCGACTAGCGGGAGTTACAGATACGCAGTATTTT
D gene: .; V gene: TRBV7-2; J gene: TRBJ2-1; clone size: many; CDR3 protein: CASSLEIAPYNEQFF; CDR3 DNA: TGTGCCAGCAGCTTAGAAATAGCCCCCTACAATGAGCAGTTCTTC